The source of this T cell receptor beta chain is a study of T cells in Graves' hyperthyroidism and ophthalmopathy. Study results and caveats: Blood also contained most expanded thyroid clonotypes above 0.001.

Patients with uncontrolled infections, other autoimmune diseases, pregnancy or lactation were excluded. This CDR3 region has 14 residues. Germline CDR1 SQVTM, CDR2 ANQGSEA. J lost 4 bases, V lost 5 bases, and 7 bases had no gene match. This clonotype turned up a few times. What it recognizes is unknown. Authors of the study amplified TCR beta CDR3 regions from RNA transcripts. First-round RT-PCR with HTBI primers amplified the TCR CDR3 region. MiXCR was run by TCRdb on the multiplex PCR reads, yielding one entry per CDR3 protein. Here the sample spans over 500,000 distinct CDR3 sequences, around 16% being singletons.

V usage is TRBV29-1 and J usage is TRBJ2-5; 10 nucleotides line up with TRBD2. Sample: blood. The TCR comes from a woman in her twenties or thirties with Graves' ophthalmopathy. CDR3 amino acids: CSVSRRLAGETQYF. CDR3 DNA: TGCAGCGTTTCAAGGAGACTAGCGGGAGAGACCCAGTACTTC.